Below, 25 T cell receptor beta chains from the same sample are listed, as sequenced in a study of T cell responses to AZD1222 COVID-19 vaccine. Here immunoSEQ multiplex PCR was the method, and the copy in TCRdb shows in-frame clones only, minus some. The sample contains approximately 120,000 clones, more than 70% of which appear only once. Sequences were derived from peripheral blood, sampled 28 days after the second AZD1222 dose. These receptors were taken from an adult who received the AZD1222 COVID-19 vaccine.

V is TRBV7-9 and J is TRBJ2-2, with D possibly TRBD1 on 5 matching bases. In germline, CDR1 is SEHNR, CDR2 FQNEAQ (reference sequence). Between the trimmed V and J ends, which lost 6 bases and 4 bases, there was a span of 18 bases. The CDR3 loop spans 16 amino acids. CDR3 bases: TGTGCCAGCAGGCCCCCCCCGAGACAGAGCACCGGGGAGCTGTTTTTT. Encoded protein: CASRPPPRQSTGELFF.

The chain employs TRBV5-6 and TRBJ2-5, with TRBD2 identical over 9 bases. Losses at the gene ends were 4 bases for V and 0 bases for J; bases not matched to a gene: 4. Per germline, CDR1 SGHDT and CDR2 YYEEEE. The CDR3 runs 15 residues. CDR3 loop: CASSRAGGHQETQYF. As DNA, the CDR3 is TGTGCCAGCAGCCGAGCGGGGGGTCACCAAGAGACCCAGTACTTC.

The CDR3 nucleotides are TGTGCCAGTAGTCCGAAGACAGGGACGGCCGGGGAGCTGTTTTTT. Amino acid sequence: CASSPKTGTAGELFF. This chain uses TRBV19 with TRBJ2-2, with 7 nucleotides matching TRBD1. This CDR3 has 15 amino acids. With 5 bases clipped from V and 6 bases from J, the junction kept 9 bases outside the gene matches. Germline V gene lookup returns CDR1 LNHDA and CDR2 SQIVND (reference sequence).

The chain recombines TRBV9 with TRBJ2-3, with 8 nucleotides matching TRBD2. With V trimmed by 3 bases and J by 4 bases, 10 bases remained unmatched. The CDR3 is 16 amino acids. Germline V lookup: CDR1 SGDLS, CDR2 YYNGEE. CDR3 loop: CASSADSGGVSDTQYF. In DNA, the CDR3 is TGTGCCAGCAGCGCCGACAGCGGGGGTGTGTCAGATACGCAGTATTTT. The whole variable domain, remainder taken from reference TRBV9 and TRBJ2-3, is DSGVTQTPKHLITATGQRVTLRCSPRSGDLSVYWYQQSLDQGLQFLIQYYNGEERAKGNILERFSAQQFPDLHSELNLSSLELGDSALYFCASSADSGGVSDTQYFGPGTRLTVL.

The chain uses TRBV28 and TRBJ1-2, with 8 bases fitting TRBD1. The CDR3 has 14 residues. Germline assignment: CDR1 MDHEN and CDR2 SYDVKM. Trimming took 3 bases from V and 2 from J; bases not matched to a gene: 2. CDR3 protein: CASSLGQANYGYTF. The CDR3 nucleotides are TGTGCCAGCAGTTTGGGACAGGCAAACTATGGCTACACCTTC.

V gene TRBV4-1 combines with J gene TRBJ2-3; 9 nucleotides align to TRBD2. The ends lost 0 bases at V and 0 bases at J; junction bases unmatched: 4. This CDR3 comprises 17 residues. CDR1 and CDR2 from the germline V gene are MGHRA and YSYEKL. CDR3 nucleotides: TGCGCCAGCAGCCAAGATTCTAGCGGGGCTAGCACAGATACGCAGTATTTT. It translates to CASSQDSSGASTDTQYF.

This chain's CDR3 is CSVEGRGRGINTIYF. In nucleotides, the CDR3 is TGCAGCGTTGAAGGACGGGGCAGGGGTATCAACACCATATATTTT. J is TRBJ1-3 and V is TRBV29-1; the D gene is possibly TRBD1 (6 bases). The germline V gene has CDR1 SQVTM and CDR2 ANQGSEA. The CDR3 covers 15 residues. The ends were cut back, 1 base at V and 7 bases at J, with 17 bases in the middle. The full variable domain, in which reference TRBV29-1 and TRBJ1-3 provide the parts outside the CDR3, is SAVISQKPSRDICQRGTSLTIQCQVDSQVTMMFWYRQQPGQSLTLIATANQGSEATYESGFVIDKFPISRPNLTFSTLTVSNMSPEDSSIYLCSVEGRGRGINTIYFGEGSWLTVV.

This sequence joins TRBV18 and TRBJ2-3, with 7 bases lining up with TRBD2. V dropped 3 bases and J dropped 0; count of bases not matched to a gene: 18. Germline V gene data show CDR1 as KGHSH and CDR2 as LQKENI. The CDR3 totals 20 residues. CDR3 nucleotides: TGTGCCAGCTCACCGTCCGTCCTCAACCGCGGGGGAGCTAGCACAGATACGCAGTATTTT. Translating it yields CASSPSVLNRGGASTDTQYF.

The CDR3 DNA reads TGTGCCAGCAGCTTATTTGAAGGGTCGGAGACCCAGTACTTC. It yields the protein CASSLFEGSETQYF. The rearrangement uses TRBV7-9 and TRBJ2-5; D remains ambiguous. V was trimmed by 2 bases and J by 5 bases, leaving 12 bases between them. The CDR3 is 14 amino acids. The germline CDR1 and CDR2 sequences are SEHNR and FQNEAQ (reference sequence).

The J gene is TRBJ1-6, the V gene TRBV6-5; D possibly corresponds to TRBD1 (5 bases). Trimming took 3 bases from V and 5 from J, leaving 11 bases between them. CDR3 length: 15 amino acids. Germline CDR1 MNHEY, CDR2 SVGAGI. The CDR3 loop reads CASSYSDTNNSPLHF. The DNA for the CDR3 is TGTGCCAGCAGTTATTCGGACACCAATAATTCACCCCTCCACTTT.

V is TRBV7-8 and J is TRBJ1-6, with 8 bases fitting TRBD1. The CDR3 spans 16 residues. Unmatched junction bases numbered 6, after V lost 2 bases and J lost 6 bases. Germline assignment: CDR1 SGHVS and CDR2 FQNEAQ. The CDR3 nucleotides read TGTGCCAGCAGCTTATTGGACAGGGCGGGTAATTCACCCCTCCACTTT. This sequence encodes CASSLLDRAGNSPLHF.

V and J are TRBV28 and TRBJ2-2; the D gene is possibly TRBD2 (5 bases). Germline V gives CDR1 MDHEN, CDR2 SYDVKM. The V end was cut by 4 bases, the J end by 6 bases, with 15 bases between. CDR3 size: 15 residues. The CDR3 DNA is TGTGCCAGCAGTTCTTCATCTCGGGGTGCCGGGGAGCTGTTTTTT. Encoded protein: CASSSSSRGAGELFF.

V usage is TRBV27 and J usage is TRBJ1-5; TRBD1 matches at 8 bases. CDR3 length: 17 amino acids. Trimming cost V 3 bases and J 0 bases; bases outside gene matches: 7. The germline V gene encodes CDR1 MNHEY and CDR2 SMNVEV (reference sequence). The CDR3 DNA follows: TGTGCCAGCAGTTTTCTTACAGGGGGGAATAGCAATCAGCCCCAGCATTTT. Its translation is CASSFLTGGNSNQPQHF.

The chain recombines TRBV6-5 with TRBJ1-6; weak D call: TRBD1 (6 bases). Trimming removed 7 bases at V and 4 bases at J, with 11 bases between. Germline assignment: CDR1 MNHEY and CDR2 SVGAGI. The length of the CDR3 is 14 residues. CDR3 sequence (DNA): TGTGCCAGCATCTCGACAGGATATAATTCACCCCTCCACTTT. Protein product: CASISTGYNSPLHF.

The chain recombines TRBV28 with TRBJ1-2, with D maybe TRBD1 (5 bases). CDR1 is MDHEN and CDR2 is SYDVKM in the germline V gene. The CDR3 loop spans 14 amino acids. V dropped 8 bases and J dropped 1 base, with 14 bases sitting between them. The CDR3 is CASRGWGLNYGYTF. Here the CDR3 DNA reads TGTGCCAGCCGTGGTTGGGGACTTAACTATGGCTACACCTTC.

This clone was counted a single time. The chain uses TRBV10-2 and TRBJ2-5; no clear D. V lost 2 bases and J lost 0, with 7 bases in between. CDR1 WSHSY and CDR2 SAAADI come from the germline V gene. The CDR3 length is 14 residues. Written as DNA, the CDR3 is TGCGCCAGCAGTGAGCCCGGGTACCAAGAGACCCAGTACTTC. This gives the protein CASSEPGYQETQYF.

The genes are TRBV9 and TRBJ2-7; tentative D call: TRBD2 (5 bases). CDR1 is SGDLS, CDR2 YYNGEE, per germline. Trimming pared 4 bases from V and 2 bases from J, leaving 16 bases between. This CDR3 comprises 15 residues. This CDR3 is CASSFRSGYAYEQYF. The CDR3 DNA reads TGTGCCAGCAGCTTCCGAAGCGGTTACGCCTACGAGCAGTACTTC. The variable domain in full, with the rest retrieved from reference TRBV9 and TRBJ2-7, is DSGVTQTPKHLITATGQRVTLRCSPRSGDLSVYWYQQSLDQGLQFLIQYYNGEERAKGNILERFSAQQFPDLHSELNLSSLELGDSALYFCASSFRSGYAYEQYFGPGTRLTVT.

The chain is built from TRBV7-2 and TRBJ2-1, with TRBD2 matching 8 bases. CDR1 is SGHTA, CDR2 FQGNSA, per germline. This CDR3 is 13 amino acids long. The ends lost 8 bases at V and 7 bases at J; junction bases unmatched: 7. The DNA for the CDR3 is TGTGCCAGCTCGGTAGCGGGGCATAATGAGCAGTTCTTC. Protein product: CASSVAGHNEQFF.

The chain uses TRBV10-3 and TRBJ1-5; D is perhaps TRBD1 (5 bases). Per germline, CDR1 ENHRY and CDR2 SYGVKD. CDR3 size: 14 residues. The V and J ends lost 0 bases and 4 bases respectively, with 7 bases between them. The CDR3: CAISESGGNQPQHF. The CDR3 nucleotides read TGTGCCATCAGTGAGTCGGGGGGAAATCAGCCCCAGCATTTT.

V gene TRBV7-9 combines with J gene TRBJ2-7, with D maybe TRBD2 (6 bases). Trimming removed 4 bases from V and 4 bases from J, with 23 bases in between. Germline CDR1 reads SEHNR; CDR2 reads FQNEAQ (reference sequence). This CDR3 has 17 residues. CDR3 in DNA: TGTGCCAGCAGCTGGGCCCGGGGGATAGCGGACAATTACGAGCAGTACTTC. This translates into CASSWARGIADNYEQYF.

The V and J genes are TRBV2 and TRBJ1-1; D perhaps matches TRBD1 (5 bases). Germline values: CDR1 SNHLY, CDR2 FYNNEI. The CDR3 has 14 amino acids. With 4 bases removed from V and 3 bases from J, the gap between germline ends came to 12 bases. CDR3 DNA sequence: TGTGCCAGCAGTGCTGCCGGGGGAGACACTGAAGCTTTCTTT. Its protein product is CASSAAGGDTEAFF.

Here the CDR3 DNA reads TGTGCCAGCACGAGCAGACAGGCAATAAACTATGGCTACACCTTC. The encoded protein is CASTSRQAINYGYTF. This chain links TRBV6-5 with TRBJ1-2, with D possibly TRBD1 on 6 matching bases. This CDR3 comprises 15 residues. Germline V gene data show CDR1 as MNHEY and CDR2 as SVGAGI. The V end lost 7 bases, the J end lost 2 bases, and 17 bases lay between the germline ends.

V and J are TRBV3-1 (or the pseudogene TRBV3-2) and TRBJ1-1, with D possibly being TRBD1 (6 bases). V was clipped by 0 bases and J by 7 bases, with 15 bases between them. Germline values: CDR1 LGHDT, CDR2 YNNKEL (reference sequence). The CDR3 spans 15 residues. In DNA, the CDR3 is TGTGCCAGCAGCCAAGATGTAGGGTCAGGGGATGAAGCTTTCTTT. It codes for CASSQDVGSGDEAFF.

The chain couples TRBV7-3 to TRBJ1-5; 9 bases line up with TRBD1. The CDR3 sequence is 15 residues long. Trimming removed 2 bases from V and 5 bases from J; junction bases left unmatched: 4. Germline loops: CDR1 SGHTA, CDR2 FQGTGA. CDR3: CASSLSRDRDQPQHF. CDR3 nucleotide sequence: TGTGCCAGCAGCTTATCCAGGGACAGGGATCAGCCCCAGCATTTT.

This clone was recorded once. This chain uses TRBV7-9 with TRBJ2-1, with 7 bases fitting TRBD2. The CDR3 spans 17 residues. With V trimmed by 5 bases and J by 3 bases, 13 bases remained unmatched. CDR1 is SEHNR and CDR2 is FQNEAQ in the germline V gene (reference sequence). CDR3 protein: CASSPPWGGLLYNEQFF. The CDR3, as DNA: TGTGCCAGCAGCCCTCCCTGGGGGGGATTACTCTACAATGAGCAGTTCTTC.